The rows below give T cell receptor beta chains drawn from one sample of a study of early T cells in non-severe SARS-CoV-2 infection. Each CDR3 protein gets one entry after TCRdb re-called the 5' RACE reads with MiXCR. The repertoire holds tens of thousands of distinct CDR3 sequences, with less than 20% as singletons. The starting material was whole blood, obtained at baseline. All receptors come from an adult who was a healthcare worker with PCR-confirmed SARS-CoV-2 infection or an uninfected control (not recorded which). Each CDR3 is given with its conserved first and last residue. A D gene is named only where the DNA matches it firmly. The size of a clone is reported for some rows only, either as once, few or many, or as a class for expanded clones.

CDR3aa	CDR3nt	j_gene	abundance	d_gene	v_gene
CASSQAGVETQYF	TGTGCCAGCAGCCAGGCGGGGGTAGAGACCCAGTACTTC	TRBJ2-5	few	TRBD2	TRBV3-1
CASSLRPPGQGLPGELFF	TGTGCCAGCAGCTTACGCCCCCCGGGACAGGGACTCCCCGGGGAGCTGTTTTTT	TRBJ2-2	many	TRBD1	TRBV11-2
CASSQAGTQYF	TGTGCCAGCAGCCAAGCTGGTACGCAGTATTTT	TRBJ2-3	many	.	TRBV4-2
CASSLRSRLLNTGELFF	TGTGCCAGCAGCTTAAGATCCAGGCTACTGAACACCGGGGAGCTGTTTTTT	TRBJ2-2	many	.	TRBV11-2
CASSPRGSWNTGELFF	TGTGCCAGCAGCCCCAGGGGCTCGTGGAACACCGGGGAGCTGTTTTTT	TRBJ2-2	few	.	TRBV7-6
CASSQDGQIREQYF	TGTGCCAGCAGCCAAGATGGGCAGATTAGGGAGCAGTACTTC	TRBJ2-7	.	.	TRBV3-1
CATLGGGREQYF	TGTGCCACCCTGGGAGGGGGTAGGGAGCAGTACTTC	TRBJ2-7	.	.	TRBV10-3
CASSLDRGVQPQHF	TGTGCCAGCAGCTTGGACAGGGGAGTTCAGCCCCAGCATTTT	TRBJ1-5	few	TRBD1	TRBV7-2
CAWRTGTGSNYGYTF	TGTGCCTGGAGGACAGGGACAGGGTCTAACTATGGCTACACCTTC	TRBJ1-2	.	TRBD1	TRBV30
CASSRGDGNTGELFF	TGTGCCAGCAGTCGGGGGGACGGGAACACCGGGGAGCTGTTTTTT	TRBJ2-2	few	TRBD2	TRBV12-3/TRBV12-4
CASSPGDSRNEKLFF	TGTGCCAGCAGTCCGGGGGACAGCCGAAATGAAAAACTGTTTTTT	TRBJ1-4	few	TRBD1	TRBV28
CASSFGANVLTF	TGTGCCAGCAGTTTTGGGGCCAACGTCCTGACTTTC	TRBJ2-6	.	.	TRBV6-5
CATHRGGYEQYF	TGTGCCACTCACAGGGGTGGGTACGAGCAGTACTTC	TRBJ2-7	few	TRBD1	TRBV19
CSARDLAGSSYEQYF	TGCAGTGCTAGAGATTTGGCAGGGAGCTCCTACGAGCAGTACTTC	TRBJ2-7	.	.	TRBV20-1
CASSTGQGMGPLHF	TGTGCCAGCAGCACGGGTCAGGGCATGGGACCCCTCCACTTT	TRBJ1-6	many	.	TRBV3-1